This T cell receptor beta chain emerged from a study of T cell repertoires in cytomegalovirus infection. The study, taken as a whole, reports: Across the ex vivo response, the dominant clonotypes were HLA-C-restricted CMV-specific TCR beta clonotypes. The study identified carriers of CMV plus the relevant HLA from cumulative public TCR beta family frequency.

In this sample, this clonotype turned up many times. Its antigen is not identified. Each CDR3 protein is one row after TCRdb ran MiXCR on the reads. This table has fewer than 200,000 distinct CDR3 sequences, under 25% appearing once. This CDR3 region has 15 residues. Looked up from germline, CDR1 is SGHTA and CDR2 is FQGNSA. The J segment lost 3 bases and the V segment lost 6 bases, leaving 9 bases of the junction unmatched. This clonotype originated in a human donor in good health (CMV status not recorded). Some clones in this sample may be carry-over from other donors' samples. Sequenced sample: PBMCs. V usage is TRBV7-2 and J usage is TRBJ1-1; 8 bases fit TRBD1. The CDR3 sequence: CASSRTGLLDTEAFF. Written as DNA, the CDR3 is TGTGCCAGCAGTCGGACAGGGCTTCTAGACACTGAAGCTTTCTTT.